The following is a TCR beta chain sequence with its context. Its antigen is still unknown. Assay used: immunoSEQ multiplex PCR; TCRdb lists only in-frame clones, some missing. Seen here are millions of clones, about 92% observed once, and the top ten hold roughly 0.13%. There are 15 residues in the CDR3. Germline-derived CDR1 and CDR2 are SGHRS and YFSETQ. V lost 4 bases, J lost 7 bases, and 12 bases stayed unmatched. The sample belongs to a study of shared clonotypes between healthy human individuals. The study, taken as a whole, reports: As a rule, naive subsets had a larger estimated richness than memory subsets.

The receptor comes from a man aged 18 to 30 in good health. Sample: naive CD4+ T cells sorted from blood. The subset: CD45RA+ positively selected. The chain is built from TRBV5-1 and TRBJ2-5; 8 positions match TRBD1. The CDR3 here is CASSQAGGNGVTQYF. The CDR3 coding sequence is TGCGCCAGCAGCCAAGCAGGGGGCAATGGTGTGACCCAGTACTTC.